This T cell receptor beta chain was profiled in a study of regulatory T cells in long-lasting Graves disease. The time point: newly diagnosed GD, antithyroid drugs for less than 3 months. Scientists built the TCR library using RNA that was extracted from PBMCs. The TCR beta library used iRepertoire HTBI primers with Arm-PCR amplification of CDR3. MiXCR, run by TCRdb on the multiplex PCR reads, gives a single entry per CDR3 protein. In the table there are about 210,000 distinct CDR3 sequences, roughly 20% of which are singletons. The same sample was also used in a study of T cells in Graves' hyperthyroidism and ophthalmopathy.

This clonotype originated in a woman aged 25 to 39 with Graves disease. The sample here was peripheral blood mononuclear cells (PBMCs), taken at new diagnosis, from a patient treated with antithyroid drugs.

For the CDR3, the DNA is TGTGCCAGCAGCTCCGGGACACCAAAGGGGTATGGCTACACCTTC. As protein: CASSSGTPKGYGYTF. The chain carries TRBV2 and TRBJ1-2, with D tentatively TRBD1 (6 bases). The CDR3 has 15 residues. Trimming removed 6 bases at V and 5 bases at J, with 19 bases between. Germline V gene data show CDR1 as SNHLY and CDR2 as FYNNEI.